These 17 T cell receptor beta chains came from one sample sequenced in a study of shared T cell receptors in the human thymus. Only in-frame clones appear in the TCRdb table, and some are missing; sequencing was by immunoSEQ multiplex PCR. The table records more than 550,000 clones, over 75% of them present only once. This sample also appeared in a second study, on human thymus T cells.

The sample taken for sequencing was thymocytes. These TCRs come from a boy under two years old with a congenital heart defect.

A remark on this clone: A junction end diverges from the germline sequence, so it may reflect a read error. The genes are TRBV4-3 and TRBJ1-5, with 10 bases lining up with TRBD1. The CDR3 totals 18 residues. Germline CDR1 is LGHNA and CDR2 is YSLEER. The DNA of the CDR3 is TGCGCCAGCAGCCAATGGGAGACAGGGGGCGTTAGGAATCGGCCCCAGCATTTT. Amino acids: CASSQWETGGVRNRPQHF.

This clone has more than one count but fewer than ten. The rearrangement joins TRBV14 to TRBJ2-7; unclear D gene. The germline gives CDR1 SGHDN, CDR2 FVKESK. The CDR3 is 13 residues long. With 3 bases removed from V and 3 bases from J, the gap between germline ends came to 9 bases. Here the CDR3 reads CASSHEQHYEQYF. The CDR3, as DNA: TGTGCCAGCAGCCATGAACAGCACTACGAGCAGTACTTC.

V gene TRBV19 combines with J gene TRBJ1-3; 9 positions agree with TRBD1. The CDR3 spans 16 residues. The V segment lost 3 bases and the J segment 2 bases; nucleotides outside the gene matches: 5. The germline V gene encodes CDR1 LNHDA and CDR2 SQIVND (reference sequence). This CDR3 reads CASSIRDRVAGNTIYF. CDR3 nucleotides: TGTGCCAGTAGTATCCGGGACAGGGTCGCTGGAAACACCATATATTTT.

The rearrangement links TRBV30 to TRBJ2-5; 9 bases are a match to TRBD1. The CDR3 is 18 residues long. CDR1 and CDR2 from the germline V gene are GTSNPN and SVGIG (reference sequence). Trimming removed 4 bases from V and 4 bases from J; junction bases left unmatched: 19. The CDR3 sequence: CAWKGRERVQGARETQYF. CDR3 sequence (DNA): TGTGCCTGGAAGGGGAGGGAACGGGTACAGGGGGCAAGAGAGACCCAGTACTTC.

This clone appeared once. This chain links TRBV2 with TRBJ2-3; TRBD2 aligns across 13 bases. The CDR3 is 19 amino acids. In germline, CDR1 is SNHLY, CDR2 FYNNEI. V dropped 4 bases and J dropped 4; count of bases not matched to a gene: 14. This chain's CDR3 is CASSGVPFWTSGSPDTQYF. The DNA for the CDR3 is TGTGCCAGCAGTGGGGTCCCCTTTTGGACTAGCGGGAGCCCAGATACGCAGTATTTT.

The rearrangement links TRBV27 to TRBJ2-2; possible D gene TRBD2, 6 bases. The ends were cut back, 2 bases at V and 1 base at J, with 17 bases in the middle. CDR3 length: 18 amino acids. Germline V gene sequence: CDR1 MNHEY, CDR2 SMNVEV (reference sequence). This CDR3 is CASSLLSYGGRNTGELFF. The CDR3 DNA is TGTGCCAGCAGTTTACTCTCCTACGGGGGACGGAACACCGGGGAGCTGTTTTTT.

The chain recombines TRBV15 with TRBJ1-5; 9 bases agree with TRBD1. There are 17 residues in the CDR3. J gave up 0 bases and V 0 bases, and 3 bases lay outside the gene matches. Germline CDR1 is LNHNV and CDR2 is YYDKDF (reference sequence). The CDR3 bases are TGTGCCACCAGCAGAGAGGGGACAGGGAATAGCAATCAGCCCCAGCATTTT. Amino acid sequence: CATSREGTGNSNQPQHF. Supplemented by reference TRBV15 and TRBJ1-5, the full variable domain reads DAMVIQNPRYQVTQFGKPVTLSCSQTLNHNVMYWYQQKSSQAPKLLFHYYDKDFNNEADTPDNFQSRRPNTSFCFLDIRSPGLGDTAMYLCATSREGTGNSNQPQHFGDGTRLSIL.

The gene calls are TRBV5-8 and TRBJ1-6, with TRBD1 as a possible D gene (6 bases). The germline CDR1 and CDR2 sequences are SGHTS and YDEGEE. This CDR3 has 19 amino acids. V was pared by 0 bases and J by 5 bases, with 21 bases between. DNA for the CDR3: TGTGCCAGCAGCTTGGTGACAGGCCTTGAAGGCCTGAATAATTCACCCCTCCACTTT. Amino acid sequence: CASSLVTGLEGLNNSPLHF.

V and J are TRBV18 and TRBJ2-5; perhaps TRBD2 as D (5 bases). Germline CDR1 reads KGHSH; CDR2 reads LQKENI. V was trimmed by 0 bases and J by 1 base, leaving 9 bases between them. The length of the CDR3 is 15 residues. The CDR3 sequence: CASSPPWESQETQYF. The CDR3 DNA is TGTGCCAGCTCACCACCGTGGGAGAGCCAAGAGACCCAGTACTTC.

The rearrangement joins TRBV4-3 to TRBJ1-5, with 10 bases aligning to TRBD1. The V gene end was trimmed by 0 bases and the J gene end by 6 bases; junction bases not matched to a gene: 8. This CDR3 comprises 17 residues. The germline gives CDR1 LGHNA, CDR2 YSLEER. The CDR3 is CASSQDIGQGEVQPQHF. The CDR3 DNA is TGCGCCAGCAGCCAAGATATAGGACAGGGGGAGGTTCAGCCCCAGCATTTT.

This CDR3 reads CASSPGPGLAGIAGELFF. CDR3 nucleotide sequence: TGTGCCAGCTCACCGGGCCCGGGACTAGCGGGAATTGCCGGGGAGCTGTTTTTT. The rearrangement links TRBV18 to TRBJ2-2; 13 positions agree with TRBD2. The CDR3 spans 18 residues. Germline CDR1 reads KGHSH; CDR2 reads LQKENI. V dropped 3 bases and J dropped 6; count of bases not matched to a gene: 10.

The chain employs TRBV30 and TRBJ2-2; D is possibly TRBD1 (6 bases). The CDR3 length is 14 residues. V shed 5 bases and J shed 2 bases, with 12 bases lying between them. CDR1 is GTSNPN and CDR2 is SVGIG in the germline V gene (reference sequence). The CDR3 sequence: CAWQGHLNTGELFF. CDR3 coding DNA: TGTGCCTGGCAGGGACACTTAAACACCGGGGAGCTGTTTTTT.

The chain employs TRBV19 and TRBJ1-1; no reliable D call. This CDR3 spans 14 amino acids. CDR1 is LNHDA and CDR2 is SQIVND in the germline V gene (reference sequence). Trimming took off 3 bases at V and 1 base at J, with 9 bases between the two ends. The CDR3 DNA sequence: TGTGCCAGTAGTATTAGTACAGAGAACACTGAAGCTTTCTTT. Amino acid sequence: CASSISTENTEAFF. Looking up the rest from reference TRBV19 and TRBJ1-1 gives the full variable domain: DGGITQSPKYLFRKEGQNVTLSCEQNLNHDAMYWYRQDPGQGLRLIYYSQIVNDFQKGDIAEGYSVSREKKESFPLTVTSAQKNPTAFYLCASSISTENTEAFFGQGTRLTVV.

V gene TRBV15 combines with J gene TRBJ2-6; no clear D. V was shortened by 3 bases and J by 4 bases, with 10 bases between the two germline ends. From germline, CDR1 is LNHNV and CDR2 YYDKDF (reference sequence). The CDR3 runs 15 residues. CDR3 coding DNA: TGTGCCACCAGCAGTGTGCGAGCGGGGGCCAACGTCCTGACTTTC. Encoded protein: CATSSVRAGANVLTF. Filled out from reference TRBV15 and TRBJ2-6, the complete variable domain reads DAMVIQNPRYQVTQFGKPVTLSCSQTLNHNVMYWYQQKSSQAPKLLFHYYDKDFNNEADTPDNFQSRRPNTSFCFLDIRSPGLGDTAMYLCATSSVRAGANVLTFGAGSRLTVL.

The J gene is TRBJ1-5, the V gene TRBV2; D unclear. V was shortened by 3 bases and J by 0 bases, with 18 bases between the two germline ends. The CDR3 runs to 18 residues. Looked up from germline, CDR1 is SNHLY and CDR2 is FYNNEI. CDR3 DNA: TGTGCCAGCAGTGATATGGTCGCGGATCCTTATAGCAATCAGCCCCAGCATTTT. Translated, it gives CASSDMVADPYSNQPQHF.

The J gene is TRBJ1-5, the V gene TRBV19; the D gene is possibly TRBD1 (6 bases). Germline CDR1 LNHDA, CDR2 SQIVND (reference sequence). This CDR3 has 18 residues. V gave up 3 bases and J gave up 5 bases, with 23 bases separating them. This chain's CDR3 is CASSIGPWTASRYQPQHF. The CDR3 coding sequence is TGTGCCAGTAGTATTGGGCCCTGGACAGCGTCTCGGTATCAGCCCCAGCATTTT. The complete variable domain, with remaining parts taken from reference TRBV19 and TRBJ1-5, reads DGGITQSPKYLFRKEGQNVTLSCEQNLNHDAMYWYRQDPGQGLRLIYYSQIVNDFQKGDIAEGYSVSREKKESFPLTVTSAQKNPTAFYLCASSIGPWTASRYQPQHFGDGTRLSIL.

The chain couples TRBV15 to TRBJ1-2, with a possible D match to TRBD1 (5 bases). The V gene lost 6 bases and the J gene lost 3 bases, with 11 bases spanning the gap. CDR1 is LNHNV and CDR2 is YYDKDF in the germline V gene (reference sequence). This CDR3 comprises 13 residues. CDR3 nucleotide sequence: TGTGCCACCAGAGCCGACAGAGACTATGGCTACACCTTC. Translating it yields CATRADRDYGYTF.